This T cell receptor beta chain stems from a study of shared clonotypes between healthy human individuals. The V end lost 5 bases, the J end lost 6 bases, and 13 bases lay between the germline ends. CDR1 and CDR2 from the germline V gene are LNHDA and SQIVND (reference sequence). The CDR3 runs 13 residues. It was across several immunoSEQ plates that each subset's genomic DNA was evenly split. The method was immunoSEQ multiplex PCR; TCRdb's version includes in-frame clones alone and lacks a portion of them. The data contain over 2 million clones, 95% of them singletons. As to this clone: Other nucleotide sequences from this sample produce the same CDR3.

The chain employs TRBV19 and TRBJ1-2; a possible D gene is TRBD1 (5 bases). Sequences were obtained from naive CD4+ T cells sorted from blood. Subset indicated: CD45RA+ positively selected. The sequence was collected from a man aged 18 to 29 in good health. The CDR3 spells CASSLGTGNGYTF. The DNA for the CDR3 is TGTGCCAGTAGTCTCGGGACGGGGAATGGCTACACCTTC.